The 17 T cell receptor beta chains below come from one sample, sequenced in a study of CD8+CD57+ T cells in acquired aplastic anemia. Patients chosen for sequencing had CD8+CD57+ cells that had expanded, as shown by flow cytometry. Profiles of TCR beta VDJ and CDR3 were generated from a genomic DNA template. From the reads, TCRdb called clonotypes with MiXCR, one entry per CDR3 protein. The data hold about 160,000 distinct CDR3 sequences, with 40% to 60% observed a single time. The material sequenced was sorted CD4+, CD8+, or CD8+CD57+ T cells (not recorded which) from PBMCs. The source of these receptors is a human donor with aplastic anemia.

At least ten counts were recorded for this clonotype. The V and J genes are TRBV5-1 and TRBJ1-5; D is uncertain. The CDR3 extends over 16 amino acids. With 4 bases removed from V and 4 bases from J, the gap between germline ends came to 18 bases. Germline V lookup: CDR1 SGHRS, CDR2 YFSETQ. CDR3 protein: CASSRAGNPFNQPQHF. CDR3 nucleotides: TGCGCCAGCAGCCGGGCGGGTAACCCCTTTAATCAGCCCCAGCATTTT.

The chain carries TRBV6-1 and TRBJ2-1; D is uncertain. The CDR3 length is 13 residues. V gave up 7 bases and J gave up 4 bases, with 11 bases separating them. Germline-derived CDR1 and CDR2 are MNHNS and SASEGT. As DNA, the CDR3 is TGTGCCAGCACCCCGACTCTGTACAATGAGCAGTTCTTC. It yields the protein CASTPTLYNEQFF.

This clonotype was seen repeatedly, ten times or more. The rearrangement uses TRBV7-8 and TRBJ1-5; D is perhaps TRBD1 (5 bases). There are 14 residues in the CDR3. V shed 1 base and J shed 7 bases, with 11 bases lying between them. In germline, CDR1 is SGHVS, CDR2 FQNEAQ. The CDR3 here is CASSLGAGSQPQHF. CDR3 coding DNA: TGTGCCAGCAGCTTAGGGGCAGGGTCACAGCCCCAGCATTTT. Filled out from reference TRBV7-8 and TRBJ1-5, the complete variable domain reads GAGVSQSPRYKVAKRGQDVALRCDPISGHVSLFWYQQALGQGPEFLTYFQNEAQLDKSGLPSDRFFAERPEGSVSTLKIQRTQQEDSAVYLCASSLGAGSQPQHFGDGTRLSIL.

This chain uses TRBV15 with TRBJ2-7, with D uncertain. The germline CDR1 and CDR2 sequences are LNHNV and YYDKDF (reference sequence). The CDR3 extends over 12 amino acids. V gave up 3 bases and J gave up 3 bases, with 6 bases separating them. The CDR3 nucleotides read TGTGCCACCAGCAGGGATCACTACGAGCAGTACTTC. This sequence encodes CATSRDHYEQYF.

This clonotype came up many times. This chain uses TRBV5-5 with TRBJ2-7; D uncertain. The CDR3 is 15 residues long. V gave up 0 bases and J gave up 0 bases, with 10 bases separating them. CDR1 and CDR2 from the germline V gene are SGHKS and YYEKEE (reference sequence). CDR3 residues: CASSLGSGDSYEQYF. CDR3 bases: TGTGCCAGCAGCTTGGGGTCAGGAGACTCCTACGAGCAGTACTTC.

The chain recombines TRBV24-1 with TRBJ2-1, with D possibly TRBD2 on 5 matching bases. CDR3 size: 13 residues. With 4 bases removed from V and 8 bases from J, the gap between germline ends came to 11 bases. Germline CDR1 is KGHDR and CDR2 is SFDVKD. CDR3 DNA sequence: TGTGCCACCAGTGACTCTACTAGGCATGAGCAGTTCTTC. Translation gives CATSDSTRHEQFF.

This chain connects TRBV10-3 to TRBJ2-7; 7 bases match TRBD1. Looked up from germline, CDR1 is ENHRY and CDR2 is SYGVKD. This CDR3 region has 12 residues. Trimming took 3 bases from V and 7 from J; bases not matched to a gene: 3. This chain's CDR3 is CAISDPGQEQYF. Written as DNA, the CDR3 is TGTGCCATCAGTGACCCGGGACAGGAGCAGTACTTC.

This clonotype has only a few counts. This chain uses TRBV28 with TRBJ2-7; 9 bases fit TRBD2. The CDR3 sequence is 16 residues long. V was pared by 8 bases and J by 3 bases, with 14 bases of the junction left unmatched. From germline, CDR1 is MDHEN and CDR2 SYDVKM. The CDR3 sequence is CASSPSSGIMIYEQYF. CDR3 in DNA: TGTGCCAGCTCTCCCTCTAGCGGGATTATGATCTACGAGCAGTACTTC.

This sequence joins TRBV20-1 and TRBJ1-5, with TRBD1 matching over 8 bases. Trimming removed 6 bases from V and 1 base from J; junction bases left unmatched: 11. This CDR3 is built from 16 residues. The germline V gene has CDR1 DFQATT and CDR2 SNEGSKA (reference sequence). The CDR3 here is CSAQDRAQGSNQPQHF. CDR3 bases: TGCAGTGCACAGGACAGGGCCCAGGGGAGCAATCAGCCCCAGCATTTT.

This clonotype has just a few counts. The chain links TRBV7-9 to TRBJ1-1; D remains unclear. Trimming stripped 6 bases from V and 1 base from J, with 9 bases between. The CDR3 has 13 amino acids. In germline, CDR1 is SEHNR, CDR2 FQNEAQ (reference sequence). The DNA for the CDR3 is TGTGCCAGCAGGCTAACAGAGAACACTGAAGCTTTCTTT. Translating it yields CASRLTENTEAFF.

This chain uses TRBV29-1 with TRBJ1-5, with D possibly being TRBD1 (5 bases). This CDR3 has 15 residues. V lost 5 bases and J lost 2, with 16 bases in between. CDR1 is SQVTM, CDR2 ANQGSEA, per germline. CDR3 residues: CSVSEGLLGNQPQHF. The CDR3 DNA reads TGCAGCGTTTCGGAGGGGCTGTTGGGCAATCAGCCCCAGCATTTT.

This clonotype was seen ten or more times. The rearrangement links TRBV12-3 or TRBV12-4 to TRBJ1-1; D gene ambiguous. Trimming removed 6 bases from V and 1 base from J, with 6 bases in between. CDR3 length equals 12 residues. CDR3 bases: TGTGCCAGCAGCTCTGGGAACACTGAAGCTTTCTTT. Protein product: CASSSGNTEAFF.

The rearrangement uses TRBV30 and TRBJ2-7, with 8 bases lining up with TRBD2. Germline trimming cut 8 bases from V and 0 bases from J; bases unmatched to any gene: 6. Germline V lookup: CDR1 GTSNPN, CDR2 SVGIG (reference sequence). The CDR3 sequence is 13 residues long. CDR3 in DNA: TGTGCCCGGGCAGCGGGAGACTCCTACGAGCAGTACTTC. Translated, it gives CARAAGDSYEQYF.

The genes are TRBV19 and TRBJ1-4; D unclear. CDR1 LNHDA and CDR2 SQIVND come from the germline V gene (reference sequence). This CDR3 spans 14 amino acids. Trimming stripped 5 bases from V and 7 bases from J, with 14 bases between. The CDR3 DNA reads as TGTGCCAGTAGTCGCGGGCCTAGCACTGAAAAACTGTTTTTT. It specifies CASSRGPSTEKLFF. Full variable domain (outside the CDR3, taken from reference TRBV19 and TRBJ1-4): DGGITQSPKYLFRKEGQNVTLSCEQNLNHDAMYWYRQDPGQGLRLIYYSQIVNDFQKGDIAEGYSVSREKKESFPLTVTSAQKNPTAFYLCASSRGPSTEKLFFGSGTQLSVL.

This clonotype was counted only a few times. This chain uses TRBV2 with TRBJ1-1; no definite D call. Between the trimmed V and J ends, which lost 5 bases and 0 bases, there was a span of 4 bases. This CDR3 has 12 amino acids. Germline V CDR1 and CDR2: SNHLY, FYNNEI. CDR3 amino acids: CASSNLNTEAFF. CDR3 in DNA: TGTGCCAGCAGTAACTTGAACACTGAAGCTTTCTTT. Full variable domain (rest looked up from reference TRBV2 and TRBJ1-1): EPEVTQTPSHQVTQMGQEVILRCVPISNHLYFYWYRQILGQKVEFLVSFYNNEISEKSEIFDDQFSVERPDGSNFTLKIRSTKLEDSAMYFCASSNLNTEAFFGQGTRLTVV.

This clonotype came up a few times. The chain carries TRBV2 and TRBJ1-2, with D possibly being TRBD1 (5 bases). V was pared by 0 bases and J by 5 bases, with 13 bases between. Germline V lookup: CDR1 SNHLY, CDR2 FYNNEI. CDR3 length: 15 amino acids. The chain's CDR3 is CASSEAEGSKYGYTF. For the CDR3, the DNA is TGTGCCAGCAGTGAAGCGGAGGGGAGTAAATATGGCTACACCTTC.

This clonotype was observed a few times. The chain is built from TRBV11-2 and TRBJ1-4, with 8 bases lining up with TRBD1. J gave up 8 bases and V 3 bases, and 11 bases lay outside the gene matches. Germline V gene data show CDR1 as SGHAT and CDR2 as FQNNGV. The CDR3 consists of 16 residues. The DNA for the CDR3 is TGTGCCAGCAGCTTTTCTGGACAGGGACGGAAGGAAAAACTGTTTTTT. Translation: CASSFSGQGRKEKLFF.